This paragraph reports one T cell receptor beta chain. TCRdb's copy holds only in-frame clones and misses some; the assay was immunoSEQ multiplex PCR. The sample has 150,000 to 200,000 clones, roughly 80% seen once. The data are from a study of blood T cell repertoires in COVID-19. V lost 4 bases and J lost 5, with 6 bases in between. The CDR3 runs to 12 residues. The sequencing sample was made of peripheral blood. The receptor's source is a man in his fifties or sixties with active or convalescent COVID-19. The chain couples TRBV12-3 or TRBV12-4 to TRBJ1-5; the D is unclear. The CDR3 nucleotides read TGTGCCAGCAGTTGGGGAGATCAGCCCCAGCATTTT. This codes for CASSWGDQPQHF.